Below are 13 T cell receptor beta chains sequenced from a single sample in a study of cytomegalovirus exposure and HLA in healthy donors. PCR employed 60 Vbeta and 13 Jbeta primers. The repertoire was sequenced with immunoSEQ multiplex PCR; TCRdb's copy has only in-frame clones and lacks some. This sample has 160,000 or so clones; roughly 79% occur once, and the top ten carry approximately 1.5%. Material for sequencing was PBMCs. The receptors were sampled from a middle-aged man in good health and CMV-seronegative.

The chain combines TRBV29-1 with TRBJ1-2; D gene uncertain. Trimming removed 0 bases from V and 8 bases from J, with 10 bases in between. The germline CDR1 and CDR2 sequences are SQVTM and ANQGSEA. This CDR3 region has 12 residues. The CDR3 loop is CSVEDLPRGYTF. The DNA of the CDR3 is TGCAGCGTTGAAGATCTGCCGAGGGGCTACACCTTC.

A note on this clone: Sequence at one end of the junction differs from germline and may be a read error. The chain has TRBV6-5 and TRBJ2-6; perhaps TRBD1 as D (5 bases). There are 15 residues in the CDR3. Germline V gene lookup returns CDR1 MNHEY and CDR2 SVGAGI. This chain's CDR3 is CASNYDSSGANGLTF. CDR3 nucleotides: TGTGCCAGCAACTACGACAGCTCTGGGGCCAACGGCCTGACTTTC.

V is TRBV9 and J is TRBJ1-5; 9 bases are a match to TRBD1. Germline CDR1 and CDR2: SGDLS and YYNGEE. The CDR3 sequence is 16 residues long. Trimming at V came to 6 bases and at J to 0 bases, leaving 7 bases not matched to a gene. The CDR3 DNA reads as TGTGCCAGCACTCCGGGACAGGGTAATAGCAATCAGCCCCAGCATTTT. Its translation: CASTPGQGNSNQPQHF.

The CDR3 nucleotides read TGTGCCTGGAGTGTGTCGGGATTCGAGCAGTACTTC. The encoded protein is CAWSVSGFEQYF. This chain uses TRBV30 with TRBJ2-7; possible D gene TRBD2, 5 bases. The CDR3 loop spans 12 amino acids. In germline, CDR1 is GTSNPN, CDR2 SVGIG (reference sequence). The V and J ends lost 0 bases and 6 bases respectively, with 9 bases between them.

The chain combines TRBV5-1 with TRBJ2-3; 9 bases agree with TRBD2. CDR3 size: 14 residues. The V and J ends lost 7 bases and 5 bases, in that order; junction bases with no gene match: 8. The germline V gene has CDR1 SGHRS and CDR2 YFSETQ. The CDR3 DNA sequence: TGCGCCAGCGGAATAGCGGGAGTTGGAGATACGCAGTATTTT. Translated: CASGIAGVGDTQYF.

This clone has only one observation. The rearrangement links TRBV11-2 to TRBJ2-1, with D possibly being TRBD2 (5 bases). The CDR3 is made up of 17 amino acids. The germline V gene encodes CDR1 SGHAT and CDR2 FQNNGV. V lost 2 bases to trimming and J lost 1 base, with 15 bases between them. CDR3 DNA: TGTGCCAGCAGCTTATCATCGGCGGGCCCGTCCTACAATGAGCAGTTCTTC. Translated, it gives CASSLSSAGPSYNEQFF.

V usage is TRBV19 and J usage is TRBJ1-1; D gene unclear. This CDR3 is 15 amino acids long. V was pared by 3 bases and J by 0 bases, with 11 bases between. The germline V gene has CDR1 LNHDA and CDR2 SQIVND (reference sequence). The CDR3 here is CASSMTSQMNTEAFF. For the CDR3, the DNA is TGTGCCAGTAGTATGACAAGCCAAATGAACACTGAAGCTTTCTTT.

This chain links TRBV2 with TRBJ1-1; no clear D gene. With 6 bases removed from V and 7 bases from J, the gap between germline ends came to 12 bases. The CDR3 is 12 amino acids. The germline CDR1 and CDR2 sequences are SNHLY and FYNNEI. The CDR3 loop reads CASRVGGNEAFF. DNA of the CDR3: TGTGCCAGCAGGGTCGGCGGTAATGAAGCTTTCTTT.

The CDR3 here is CASSSWDRVDNEQFF. For the CDR3, the DNA is TGTGCCAGCAGCTCCTGGGACAGGGTTGACAATGAGCAGTTCTTC. The gene calls are TRBV5-6 and TRBJ2-1; 9 positions match TRBD1. V shed 3 bases, J shed 5 bases, and the junction held 6 bases outside the gene matches. The CDR3 has 15 residues. Germline loops: CDR1 SGHDT, CDR2 YYEEEE.

The chain recombines TRBV28 with TRBJ2-7; D uncertain. The germline gives CDR1 MDHEN, CDR2 SYDVKM. Trimming pared 5 bases from V and 5 bases from J, leaving 13 bases between. CDR3 length equals 13 residues. DNA for the CDR3: TGTGCCAGCAGTCCAGCTCTTCGACACGAGCAGTACGTC. This translates into CASSPALRHEQYV.

This clone was detected a few times. The rearrangement links TRBV10-3 to TRBJ1-2, with D possibly TRBD1 on 6 matching bases. The germline CDR1 and CDR2 sequences are ENHRY and SYGVKD. This CDR3 is 13 amino acids long. V was clipped by 4 bases and J by 4 bases, with 10 bases between them. CDR3 bases: TGTGCCATCAGTGCAGGGGTAACCTATGGCTACACCTTC. Its translation is CAISAGVTYGYTF.

CDR3: CASSLLAGSTDTQYF. The CDR3 DNA reads TGCGCCAGCAGCTTGCTAGCGGGGAGCACAGATACGCAGTATTTT. This chain connects TRBV5-1 to TRBJ2-3; the match to TRBD2 covers 9 bases. The length of the CDR3 is 15 residues. Germline V gene sequence: CDR1 SGHRS, CDR2 YFSETQ. The V gene end was trimmed by 1 base and the J gene end by 0 bases; junction bases not matched to a gene: 0.

The rearrangement uses TRBV29-1 and TRBJ2-7, with D perhaps matching TRBD1 (5 bases). Trimming took 3 bases from V and 6 from J, leaving 9 bases between them. The CDR3 runs 11 residues. Germline assignment: CDR1 SQVTM and CDR2 ANQGSEA. CDR3 sequence (DNA): TGCAGCGTTGACCAGGGCGGCGAGCAGTACTTC. Protein: CSVDQGGEQYF.